These T cell receptor beta chains were read from a single sample in a study of cytomegalovirus exposure and HLA in healthy donors. The table came from immunoSEQ multiplex PCR; TCRdb's copy has only in-frame clones and leaves some out. This listing includes some 75,000 clones. The material sequenced was PBMCs. These TCRs come from a man aged 40-49 years in good health and CMV-seronegative. CDR3s include the opening cysteine and the closing phenylalanine or tryptophan. Each record gives: J gene, D gene, CDR3 length, V gene, CDR3 protein, CDR3 DNA. The D gene is left open where the match is weak.

j_call: TRBJ1-5
d_call: NA
cdr3_length: 13
v_call: TRBV19
cdr3_aa: CASSTQGMQPQHF
cdr3_nt: TGTGCCAGTAGTACGCAGGGTATGCAGCCCCAGCATTTT

j_call: TRBJ1-5
d_call: TRBD1
cdr3_length: 15
v_call: TRBV6-1
cdr3_aa: CASSENTGGGQPQHF
cdr3_nt: TGTGCCAGCAGCGAAAACACAGGGGGGGGTCAGCCCCAGCATTTT

j_call: TRBJ2-7
d_call: NA
cdr3_length: 13
v_call: TRBV28
cdr3_aa: CASSSYRSYEQYF
cdr3_nt: TGTGCCAGCAGTTCCTACAGATCCTACGAGCAGTACTTC

j_call: TRBJ2-3
d_call: TRBD2
cdr3_length: 15
v_call: TRBV7-9
cdr3_aa: CASMRASGFTDTQYF
cdr3_nt: TGTGCCAGCATGAGGGCTAGCGGATTCACAGATACGCAGTATTTT

j_call: TRBJ1-1
d_call: NA
cdr3_length: 15
v_call: TRBV6-5
cdr3_aa: CASSYGVAAGTEAFF
cdr3_nt: TGTGCCAGCAGTTACGGAGTCGCGGCGGGGACTGAAGCTTTCTTT

j_call: TRBJ2-3
d_call: NA
cdr3_length: 16
v_call: TRBV19
cdr3_aa: CASSTPAIAGTDTQYF
cdr3_nt: TGTGCCAGTAGTACCCCTGCGATCGCCGGCACAGATACGCAGTATTTT

j_call: TRBJ2-6
d_call: NA
cdr3_length: 17
v_call: TRBV18
cdr3_aa: CASSLGSVTSGANVLTF
cdr3_nt: TGTGCCAGCTCACTAGGGAGCGTGACCTCTGGGGCCAACGTCCTGACTTTC

j_call: TRBJ2-4
d_call: NA
cdr3_length: 16
v_call: TRBV5-4
cdr3_aa: CASSLWAGVAKNIQYF
cdr3_nt: TGTGCCAGCAGCTTGTGGGCAGGGGTGGCCAAAAACATTCAGTACTTC

j_call: TRBJ2-7
d_call: TRBD1
cdr3_length: 14
v_call: TRBV30
cdr3_aa: CAWGKGQGTHEQYF
cdr3_nt: TGTGCCTGGGGAAAGGGACAGGGGACCCACGAGCAGTACTTC

j_call: TRBJ2-4
d_call: NA
cdr3_length: 16
v_call: TRBV19
cdr3_aa: CASSNEASMTKNIQYF
cdr3_nt: TGTGCCAGTAGTAACGAGGCCAGCATGACCAAAAACATTCAGTACTTC

j_call: TRBJ2-1
d_call: NA
cdr3_length: 12
v_call: TRBV9
cdr3_aa: CASSSLYNEQFF
cdr3_nt: TGTGCCAGCAGCTCCCTGTACAATGAGCAGTTCTTC

j_call: TRBJ1-1
d_call: TRBD1
cdr3_length: 13
v_call: TRBV6-5
cdr3_aa: CASTRTGGIKAFF
cdr3_nt: TGTGCCAGCACTCGGACAGGGGGAATCAAAGCTTTCTTT

j_call: TRBJ2-5
d_call: NA
cdr3_length: 14
v_call: TRBV5-1
cdr3_aa: CASSLAPTGGTQYF
cdr3_nt: TGCGCCAGCAGCTTGGCTCCGACCGGGGGGACCCAGTACTTC

j_call: TRBJ2-1
d_call: NA
cdr3_length: 19
v_call: TRBV10-3
cdr3_aa: CAISESTRPWGRNDNEQFF
cdr3_nt: TGTGCCATCAGTGAGTCGACTCGGCCCTGGGGCAGAAACGACAATGAGCAGTTCTTC

j_call: TRBJ1-2
d_call: NA
cdr3_length: 14
v_call: TRBV23-1
cdr3_aa: CASSRARGVDGYTF
cdr3_nt: TGCGCCAGCAGTAGGGCGCGGGGTGTAGATGGCTACACCTTC

j_call: TRBJ2-3
d_call: NA
cdr3_length: 13
v_call: TRBV7-2
cdr3_aa: CASSLYSVNTQYF
cdr3_nt: TGTGCCAGCAGCTTATATAGTGTGAATACGCAGTATTTT